This T cell receptor (beta chain) is from a study of blood T cell repertoires in COVID-19. Authors' methods: Estimation of nucleated cell counts relied on the amplification of reference gene primers. Profiled with immunoSEQ multiplex PCR; TCRdb holds only in-frame clones, not every one. For V, J and clone size, that table is used; D and trimming come from the DNA. Of more than 300,000 clones in the sample, around 87% were seen once. The V gene's germline CDR1 is KGHSH and CDR2 LQKENI. The CDR3 runs 13 residues. V trimming: 2 bases; J trimming: 16 bases; junction bases outside the gene matches: 10. This TCR was sampled from a woman aged 25 to 39 with COVID-19, enrolled during active disease. This chain uses TRBV18 with TRBJ1-4; 7 bases are shared with TRBD1. Input material: peripheral blood. The chain's CDR3 is CASSPTRGQASFF. The CDR3, as DNA: TGTGCCAGCTCACCAACCCGTGGACAGGCCTCGTTTTTT.